This T cell receptor (beta chain) was sequenced in a study of low-dose radiotherapy and immunotherapy resistance in tumors. With TRAV- and TRBV-specific primers, first-strand cDNA was made, covering the alpha and beta chains. TCR amplification used about 18 PCR cycles, a constant-region primer and a V-primer adapter. MiXCR, applied by TCRdb to the reads, yields one record per CDR3 protein. Of under 20,000 distinct CDR3 sequences listed, approximately 79% were seen once; the top ten hold over 10%. CDR1 is MDHEN and CDR2 is SYDVKM in the germline V gene. Trimming pared 2 bases from V and 4 bases from J, leaving 6 bases between. CDR3 length equals 13 residues. This clonotype was seen more than once but under ten times. The donors' treatment consisted of nivolumab, ipilimumab, aspirin, low-dose cyclophosphamide and low-dose radiotherapy.

The chain carries TRBV28 and TRBJ1-5; D gene uncertain. This receptor was taken from a human donor with advanced metastatic prostate, ovarian, gallbladder or colorectal cancer (not recorded which). This table probably holds off-target reads from a library built for another chain. The DNA of the CDR3 is TGTGCCAGCAGTTTAGGTGTGAATCAGCCCCAGCATTTT. Translating gives CASSLGVNQPQHF.